Given below is one TCR beta chain in context. Its target is not known. The ends lost 6 bases at V and 3 bases at J; junction bases unmatched: 17. CDR3 length: 18 residues. Germline V gene sequence: CDR1 SNHLY, CDR2 FYNNEI. The table came from immunoSEQ multiplex PCR; TCRdb's copy has only in-frame clones and leaves some out. The sample includes fewer than 70,000 clones, over 85% seen only once; the top ten take less than 7%. This entry is derived from a study of cytomegalovirus exposure and HLA in healthy donors. Study-level findings and limits: CMV antigen specificity was confirmed in vitro for a few CMV-associated chains. A subsequent analysis found that TCR clusters from the first cohort also tended to co-occur in the 120 or so validation repertoires, with under 95% of cluster scores above 0. Researchers catalogued 150 or so TCR beta chains as cytomegalovirus-associated.

While the first cohort had fewer than 850 subjects, the donors belonged to the separate validation cohort of roughly 130 subjects. This rearrangement joins TRBV2 to TRBJ2-3; 8 bases map to TRBD2. The source of this sequence is a woman aged 18-29 years in good health and CMV-seropositive. The sequenced sample consisted of PBMCs. For the CDR3, the DNA is TGTGCCAGCAGCGAGGGGCCCCTGGCGGGGGGCCCTACAGATACGCAGTATTTT. Protein: CASSEGPLAGGPTDTQYF.